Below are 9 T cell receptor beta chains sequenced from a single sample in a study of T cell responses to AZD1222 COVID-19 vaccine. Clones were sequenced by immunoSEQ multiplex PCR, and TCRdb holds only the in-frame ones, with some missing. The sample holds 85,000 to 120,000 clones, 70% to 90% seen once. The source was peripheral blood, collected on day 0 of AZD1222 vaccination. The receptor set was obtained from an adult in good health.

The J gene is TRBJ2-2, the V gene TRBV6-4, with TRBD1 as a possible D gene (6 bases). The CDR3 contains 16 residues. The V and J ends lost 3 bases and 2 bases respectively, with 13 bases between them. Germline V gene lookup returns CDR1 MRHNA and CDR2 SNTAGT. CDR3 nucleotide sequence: TGTGCCAGCAGTGATAGATTGGGACAAAACACCGGGGAGCTGTTTTTT. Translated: CASSDRLGQNTGELFF.

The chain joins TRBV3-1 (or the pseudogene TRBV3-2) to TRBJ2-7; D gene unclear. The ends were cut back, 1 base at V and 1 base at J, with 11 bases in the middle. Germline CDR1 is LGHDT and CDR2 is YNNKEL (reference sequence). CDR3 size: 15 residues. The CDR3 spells CASSQGLTPSYEQYF. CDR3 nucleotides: TGTGCCAGCAGCCAAGGCCTGACGCCGTCCTACGAGCAGTACTTC.

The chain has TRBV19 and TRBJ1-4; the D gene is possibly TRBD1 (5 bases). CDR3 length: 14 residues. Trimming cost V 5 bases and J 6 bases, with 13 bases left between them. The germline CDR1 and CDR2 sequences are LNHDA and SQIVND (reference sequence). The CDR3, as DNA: TGTGCCAGTAGTCACCCGGTAGGGGATGAAAAACTGTTTTTT. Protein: CASSHPVGDEKLFF.

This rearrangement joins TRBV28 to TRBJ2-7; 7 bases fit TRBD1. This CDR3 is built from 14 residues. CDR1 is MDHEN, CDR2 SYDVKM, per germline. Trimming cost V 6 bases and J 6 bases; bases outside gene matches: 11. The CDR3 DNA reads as TGTGCCAGCAGGCTCAGGGGGACCCCAGGCGAGCAGTACTTC. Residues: CASRLRGTPGEQYF.

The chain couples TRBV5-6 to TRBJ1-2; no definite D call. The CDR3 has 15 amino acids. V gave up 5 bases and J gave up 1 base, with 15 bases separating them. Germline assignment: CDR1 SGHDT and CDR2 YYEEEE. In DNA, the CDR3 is TGTGCCAGCAGACGCGCCGGACTGCTTAACTATGGCTACACCTTC. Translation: CASRRAGLLNYGYTF.

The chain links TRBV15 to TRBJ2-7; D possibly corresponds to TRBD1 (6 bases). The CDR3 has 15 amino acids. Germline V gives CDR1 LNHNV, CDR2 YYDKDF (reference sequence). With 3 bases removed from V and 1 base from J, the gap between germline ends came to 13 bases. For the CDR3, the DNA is TGTGCCACCAGCAGGATCGTGGACAGATCCTACGAGCAGTACTTC. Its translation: CATSRIVDRSYEQYF.

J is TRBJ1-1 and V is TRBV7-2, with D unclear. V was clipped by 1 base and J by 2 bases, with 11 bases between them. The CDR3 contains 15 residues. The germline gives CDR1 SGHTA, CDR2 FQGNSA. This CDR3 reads CASSLVARGNTEAFF. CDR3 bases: TGTGCCAGCAGCTTAGTCGCTCGGGGTAACACTGAAGCTTTCTTT.

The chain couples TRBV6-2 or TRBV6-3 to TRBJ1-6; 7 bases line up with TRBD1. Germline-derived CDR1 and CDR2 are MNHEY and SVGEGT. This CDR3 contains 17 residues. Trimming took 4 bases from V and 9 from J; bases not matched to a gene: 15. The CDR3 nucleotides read TGTGCCAGCAGTTCCCACAGGGGTTCCGACGGTTTTTCACCCCTCCACTTT. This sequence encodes CASSSHRGSDGFSPLHF.

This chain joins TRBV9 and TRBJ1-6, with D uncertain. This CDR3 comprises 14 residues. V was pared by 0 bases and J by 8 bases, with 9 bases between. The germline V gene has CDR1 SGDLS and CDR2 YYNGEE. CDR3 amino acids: CASSVAGSDSPLHF. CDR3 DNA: TGTGCCAGCAGCGTAGCGGGCAGCGATTCACCCCTCCACTTT. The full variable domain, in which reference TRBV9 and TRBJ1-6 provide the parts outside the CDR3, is DSGVTQTPKHLITATGQRVTLRCSPRSGDLSVYWYQQSLDQGLQFLIQYYNGEERAKGNILERFSAQQFPDLHSELNLSSLELGDSALYFCASSVAGSDSPLHFGNGTRLTVT.